Below, 14 T cell receptor beta chains from the same sample are listed, as sequenced in a study of cytomegalovirus exposure and HLA in healthy donors. The protocol was immunoSEQ multiplex PCR, while the TCRdb copy is restricted to in-frame clones and leaves out a portion. The sample carries 100,000 to 150,000 clones, approximately 89% recorded once. The sample consisted of PBMCs. The receptors were gathered from a woman younger than 35 in good health and CMV-seronegative.

This chain links TRBV7-9 with TRBJ1-2, with D uncertain. V lost 2 bases, J lost 2 bases, and 15 bases lay in between. This CDR3 region has 16 residues. In germline, CDR1 is SEHNR, CDR2 FQNEAQ (reference sequence). In DNA, the CDR3 is TGTGCCAGCAGCTTAATCGGGGATACAGTCAACTATGGCTACACCTTC. It codes for CASSLIGDTVNYGYTF.

This clone came up once. The chain carries TRBV6-6 and TRBJ1-1; D is unclear. CDR3 length equals 14 residues. The germline V gene encodes CDR1 MNHNY and CDR2 SVGAGI (reference sequence). V lost 2 bases and J lost 5, with 12 bases in between. CDR3: CASSYTGIGTEAFF. DNA for the CDR3: TGTGCCAGCAGTTACACGGGAATAGGTACTGAAGCTTTCTTT.

The CDR3 reads CASSLTGREQPQHF. DNA for the CDR3: TGTGCCAGCAGCTTGACAGGCCGAGAGCAGCCCCAGCATTTT. The genes are TRBV5-6 and TRBJ1-5; D might be TRBD1 (5 bases). The CDR3 is 14 amino acids. Germline V gene sequence: CDR1 SGHDT, CDR2 YYEEEE. Trimming took off 1 base at V and 7 bases at J, with 12 bases between the two ends.

The chain couples TRBV5-1 to TRBJ2-7; TRBD1 matches at 10 bases. Trimming took 1 base from V and 1 from J; bases not matched to a gene: 8. The germline gives CDR1 SGHRS, CDR2 YFSETQ. The CDR3 loop spans 17 amino acids. CDR3 amino acids: CASSLTPGQGKSYEQYF. CDR3 sequence (DNA): TGCGCCAGCAGCTTGACACCGGGACAGGGGAAGTCCTACGAGCAGTACTTC.

The chain employs TRBV29-1 and TRBJ2-1; 9 bases align to TRBD2. The CDR3 length is 16 residues. Trimming at V came to 5 bases and at J to 2 bases, leaving 10 bases not matched to a gene. Looked up from germline, CDR1 is SQVTM and CDR2 is ANQGSEA. This chain's CDR3 is CSVRGGGAETYNEQFF. CDR3 sequence (DNA): TGCAGCGTTCGGGGCGGGGGGGCCGAAACCTACAATGAGCAGTTCTTC.

For the CDR3, the DNA is TGTGCCAGCGCGACAGGGGGCGAGGGCTACGGGAGGAATGAGCAGTTCTTC. Amino acids: CASATGGEGYGRNEQFF. The chain joins TRBV13 to TRBJ2-1, with 10 bases fitting TRBD1. Trimming cost V 8 bases and J 7 bases; bases outside gene matches: 17. Per the germline V gene, CDR1 is PRHDT and CDR2 is FYEKMQ (reference sequence). The CDR3 extends over 17 amino acids.

The genes are TRBV6-1 and TRBJ1-3; tentatively, D is TRBD1 (5 bases). Deletions cut 2 bases from V and 4 bases from J, with 9 bases between. The CDR3 is 14 residues long. From germline, CDR1 is MNHNS and CDR2 SASEGT. The DNA of the CDR3 is TGTGCCAGCAGTGAACAGGGCTCCGGAAACACCATATATTTT. Translating it yields CASSEQGSGNTIYF.

The rearrangement links TRBV18 to TRBJ2-1; 8 nucleotides line up with TRBD1. Looked up from germline, CDR1 is KGHSH and CDR2 is LQKENI. The V segment lost 2 bases and the J segment 8 bases; nucleotides outside the gene matches: 8. The CDR3 extends over 15 amino acids. The CDR3 sequence is CASSPGQGLSDEQFF. The CDR3 DNA sequence: TGTGCCAGCTCACCAGGACAGGGTTTATCCGATGAGCAGTTCTTC.

This rearrangement joins TRBV7-9 to TRBJ2-7; weak D call: TRBD1 (5 bases). Trimming took 6 bases from V and 4 from J, leaving 13 bases between them. Germline loops: CDR1 SEHNR, CDR2 FQNEAQ (reference sequence). CDR3 length: 13 amino acids. CDR3 nucleotide sequence: TGTGCCAGCAGTCGGAACAGGATTTACGAGCAGTACTTC. It translates to CASSRNRIYEQYF.

This chain links TRBV10-3 with TRBJ1-1, with D perhaps matching TRBD1 (6 bases). Looked up from germline, CDR1 is ENHRY and CDR2 is SYGVKD. This CDR3 is 14 amino acids long. Trimming shortened V by 6 bases and J by 4 bases, and 15 bases separated the two germline ends. CDR3 sequence: CAISNRDAGTEAFF. Written as DNA, the CDR3 is TGTGCCATCAGCAACAGGGATGCGGGCACTGAAGCTTTCTTT.

The chain carries TRBV5-4 and TRBJ1-2, with D unresolved. This CDR3 is 14 amino acids long. V lost 0 bases and J 8 bases, leaving 14 bases between the germline ends. Per the germline V gene, CDR1 is SGHNT and CDR2 is YYREEE (reference sequence). The DNA for the CDR3 is TGTGCCAGCAGCTTGGGTTGGGCAGACCAGGGCTACACCTTC. It translates to CASSLGWADQGYTF. Based on the CDR3 plus reference TRBV5-4 and TRBJ1-2, the full variable domain is ETGVTQSPTHLIKTRGQQVTLRCSSQSGHNTVSWYQQALGQGPQFIFQYYREEENGRGNFPPRFSGLQFPNYSSELNVNALELDDSALYLCASSLGWADQGYTFGSGTRLTVV.

The V call is TRBV6-5, the J call TRBJ1-5, with 8 bases fitting TRBD1. The V gene end was trimmed by 6 bases and the J gene end by 3 bases; junction bases not matched to a gene: 7. CDR3 size: 15 residues. Germline assignment: CDR1 MNHEY and CDR2 SVGAGI. The CDR3 coding sequence is TGTGCCAGCAGACGGGACAGGCCCAACAATCAGCCCCAGCATTTT. Residues: CASRRDRPNNQPQHF.

J is TRBJ1-1 and V is TRBV5-1; 9 positions match TRBD1. Germline V gene sequence: CDR1 SGHRS, CDR2 YFSETQ. V lost 4 bases to trimming and J lost 0 bases; unmatched junction nucleotides: 1. The CDR3 runs to 14 residues. CDR3 DNA: TGCGCCAGCAGCCGGACAGGGGTGAACACTGAAGCTTTCTTT. It is translated as CASSRTGVNTEAFF.

The chain couples TRBV18 to TRBJ1-1; D is perhaps TRBD1 (5 bases). The V gene's germline CDR1 is KGHSH and CDR2 LQKENI. V lost 3 bases, J lost 7 bases, and 15 bases lay in between. The CDR3 is 14 residues long. CDR3 loop: CASSPQLGADEAFF. The CDR3 nucleotides read TGTGCCAGCTCACCGCAGCTAGGGGCGGATGAAGCTTTCTTT.